Given below is one T cell receptor beta chain in context. This specimen belongs to a study of blood T cell repertoires in COVID-19. Study overall: The study drew acute and convalescent COVID-19 samples from the United States, Italy and Spain. The analysed material was cDNA or gDNA that came from T cells, B-cell-depleted T cells, or PBMCs.

V gave up 2 bases and J gave up 2 bases, with 13 bases separating them. The CDR3 length is 15 residues. Germline CDR1 MNHEY, CDR2 SMNVEV (reference sequence). TCRdb keeps only in-frame clones here, not all; method: immunoSEQ multiplex PCR. Of some 380,000 clones in the sample, around 89% are singletons; the top ten hold around 7%. The chain is built from TRBV27 and TRBJ2-7; TRBD2 might be the D (5 bases). This TCR was sampled from a man younger than 30 with active or convalescent COVID-19. What was sequenced was peripheral blood. CDR3 residues: CASSLVLGVPYEQYF. In DNA form, the CDR3 reads TGTGCCAGCAGTTTAGTACTCGGGGTACCCTACGAGCAGTACTTC.